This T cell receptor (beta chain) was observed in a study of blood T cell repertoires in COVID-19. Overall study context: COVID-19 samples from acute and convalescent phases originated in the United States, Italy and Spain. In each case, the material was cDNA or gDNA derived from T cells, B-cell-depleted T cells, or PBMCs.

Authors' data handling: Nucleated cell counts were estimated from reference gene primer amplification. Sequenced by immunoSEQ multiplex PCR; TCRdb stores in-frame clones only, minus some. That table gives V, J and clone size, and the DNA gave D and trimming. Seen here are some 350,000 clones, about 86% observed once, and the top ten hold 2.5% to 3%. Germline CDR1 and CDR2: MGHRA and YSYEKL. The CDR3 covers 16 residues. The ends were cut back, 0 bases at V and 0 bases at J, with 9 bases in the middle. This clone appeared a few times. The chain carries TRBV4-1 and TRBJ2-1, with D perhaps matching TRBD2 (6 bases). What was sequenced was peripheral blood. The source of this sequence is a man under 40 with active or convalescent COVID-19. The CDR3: CASSQERRDSYNEQFF. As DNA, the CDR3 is TGCGCCAGCAGCCAAGAGAGGCGGGACTCCTACAATGAGCAGTTCTTC.